This T cell receptor beta chain was recorded in a study of CD8+CD57+ T cells in acquired aplastic anemia. Turning to the study itself: DNA per sorted CD4+ or CD8+ sample ranged roughly 0.19 to 30 ug, averaging roughly 3.2 ug. General study results and limits: Patients shared around 30 CD8+ CDR3 sequences with controls.

Genomic DNA served as template for TCR beta VDJ and CDR3 profiling. TCRdb re-derived calls from the reads in MiXCR, one entry per CDR3 protein. The table records about 190,000 distinct CDR3 sequences, 54% of them present only once. A note on this clonotype: Its antigen is unknown.

CDR3 length: 14 residues. The V and J ends lost 6 bases and 4 bases, in that order; junction bases with no gene match: 7. In germline, CDR1 is DFQATT, CDR2 SNEGSKA (reference sequence). The chain carries TRBV20-1 and TRBJ1-2, with 11 positions matching TRBD1. Sequencing was done on a sample of sorted CD4+, CD8+, or CD8+CD57+ T cells (not recorded which) from PBMCs. The sequence was obtained from a human donor in good health, serving as a control. The CDR3 nucleotides are TGCAGTGCCAACTCAGGGACAGGGGGCTATGGCTACACCTTC. It encodes CSANSGTGGYGYTF.